Below are 15 T cell receptor beta chains sequenced from a single sample in a study of beta chain features in type 1 diabetes. What was sequenced were expressed TCRB transcripts, since all of the isolated RNA had been reverse transcribed. Assay used: immunoSEQ multiplex PCR; TCRdb lists only in-frame clones, some missing. The sample consists of under 250,000 clones, 27% of them appearing once. Sequenced input: central memory CD4+ T cells from blood. The receptor source for this set is a man aged 25 to 40 in good health.

This clone was seen a few times. The chain couples TRBV6-6 to TRBJ1-1, with D unresolved. There are 14 residues in the CDR3. V dropped 0 bases and J dropped 3 bases, with 8 bases sitting between them. Germline V lookup: CDR1 MNHNY, CDR2 SVGAGI (reference sequence). The CDR3: CASSYSSSDTEAFF. For the CDR3, the DNA is TGTGCCAGCAGTTACTCGAGCTCGGACACTGAAGCTTTCTTT.

This chain uses TRBV28 with TRBJ2-3; 7 nucleotides align to TRBD2. The CDR3 runs to 13 residues. Germline trimming cut 8 bases from V and 3 bases from J; bases unmatched to any gene: 5. The germline gives CDR1 MDHEN, CDR2 SYDVKM. CDR3 sequence (DNA): TGTGCCAGCTGCCGCGGGGGTACAGATACGCAGTATTTT. Its protein product is CASCRGGTDTQYF.

The gene calls are TRBV11-2 and TRBJ1-2; 7 bases line up with TRBD1. The CDR3 extends over 14 amino acids. Per the germline V gene, CDR1 is SGHAT and CDR2 is FQNNGV. The V gene end was trimmed by 4 bases and the J gene end by 8 bases; junction bases not matched to a gene: 10. CDR3 sequence: CASSSLRTGFGYTF. Here the CDR3 DNA reads TGTGCCAGCAGCTCCCTCAGGACAGGTTTCGGCTACACCTTC.

The chain recombines TRBV18 with TRBJ1-2, with TRBD1 as a possible D gene (5 bases). V was clipped by 3 bases and J by 7 bases, with 15 bases between them. The CDR3 runs 14 residues. Germline V lookup: CDR1 KGHSH, CDR2 LQKENI. As DNA, the CDR3 is TGTGCCAGCTCACCTCCGGGGCCGGGCGCTGGCTACACCTTC. Its translation: CASSPPGPGAGYTF.

This sequence joins TRBV19 and TRBJ2-6; no reliable D call. Trimming cost V 5 bases and J 0 bases, with 11 bases left between them. Germline V gene sequence: CDR1 LNHDA, CDR2 SQIVND (reference sequence). This CDR3 is built from 16 residues. The CDR3 loop is CASSRLSSSGANVLTF. The CDR3 nucleotides are TGTGCCAGTAGTCGGTTAAGCAGCTCTGGGGCCAACGTCCTGACTTTC.

With respect to this clone: This may come from a read error, since a much larger clone is one base off. The chain couples TRBV7-9 to TRBJ2-7, with 7 nucleotides matching TRBD1. The CDR3 length is 12 residues. Germline lookup yields CDR1 SEHNR and CDR2 FQNEAQ (reference sequence). With V trimmed by 5 bases and J by 3 bases, 1 base remained unmatched. The CDR3 sequence is CASSRQGYEQYF. The CDR3 DNA is TGTGCCAGCAGCCGACAGGGCTACGAGCAGTACTTC.

In this sample, this clone turned up a few times. The chain couples TRBV2 to TRBJ2-7; D gene unclear. The germline CDR1 and CDR2 sequences are SNHLY and FYNNEI. With 8 bases removed from V and 1 base from J, the gap between germline ends came to 12 bases. The CDR3 is made up of 13 amino acids. CDR3 in DNA: TGTGCCAGCGGCCAGAGCGAATCCTACGAGCAGTACTTC. This translates into CASGQSESYEQYF.

This clone was observed a few times. This sequence is one base from a far larger clone and is likely a read error. The chain joins TRBV29-1 to TRBJ1-1, with no clear D. This CDR3 region has 14 residues. The germline CDR1 and CDR2 sequences are SQVTM and ANQGSEA. Trimming cost V 7 bases and J 5 bases, with 20 bases left between them. In DNA, the CDR3 is TGCAGCGAGATACTTGGACCTCAGCGGACTGAAGCTTTCTTT. This gives the protein CSEILGPQRTEAFF.

This clone was recorded a few times. The chain recombines TRBV9 with TRBJ1-2, with TRBD1 matching over 7 bases. The trim removed 4 bases at V and 2 bases at J, leaving 8 bases unmatched. Germline CDR1 SGDLS, CDR2 YYNGEE. The CDR3 runs to 15 residues. The CDR3 region is CASSRLGQANYGYTF. In nucleotides, the CDR3 is TGTGCCAGCAGCCGGCTAGGACAGGCGAACTATGGCTACACCTTC. Together with reference TRBV9 and TRBJ1-2, the CDR3 gives the full variable domain: DSGVTQTPKHLITATGQRVTLRCSPRSGDLSVYWYQQSLDQGLQFLIQYYNGEERAKGNILERFSAQQFPDLHSELNLSSLELGDSALYFCASSRLGQANYGYTFGSGTRLTVV.

The chain carries TRBV6-5 and TRBJ2-7, with D perhaps given as TRBD1 or TRBD2 (5 bases each). The CDR3 extends over 15 amino acids. Germline CDR1 MNHEY, CDR2 SVGAGI. V lost 7 bases, J lost 0 bases, and 16 bases lay in between. The CDR3 DNA reads as TGTGCCAGCACTCCTTTGTGGGGGAGCTCCTACGAGCAGTACTTC. Residues: CASTPLWGSSYEQYF.

CDR3 DNA sequence: TGTGCCAGCAGCCACCGTGGGCTAAGCAGTGAATCCTACAATGAGCAGTTCTTC. It codes for CASSHRGLSSESYNEQFF. The rearrangement links TRBV21-1 to TRBJ2-1; the D segment call TRBD1 is taken from the table without a DNA check. TRBV21-1 is described as a pseudogene. This CDR3 is built from 18 residues.

This clone occurred many times. This same CDR3 is encoded by further DNA sequences in the sample. V and J are TRBV5-1 and TRBJ2-7; perhaps TRBD1 as D (5 bases). The CDR3 loop spans 13 amino acids. V was clipped by 0 bases and J by 3 bases, with 7 bases between them. Germline loops: CDR1 SGHRS, CDR2 YFSETQ. In DNA, the CDR3 is TGCGCCAGCAGCTTGGAGGGGATCTACGAGCAGTACTTC. It yields the protein CASSLEGIYEQYF.

This chain connects TRBV7-2 to TRBJ2-1; 9 bases map to TRBD2. Germline V gives CDR1 SGHTA, CDR2 FQGNSA. V was pared by 2 bases and J by 5 bases, with 7 bases of the junction left unmatched. The CDR3 is 16 amino acids. The CDR3 loop is CASSLISGSGNNEQFF. CDR3 sequence (DNA): TGTGCCAGCAGCTTAATTAGCGGGAGCGGAAACAATGAGCAGTTCTTC.

The rearrangement links TRBV9 to TRBJ2-3, with TRBD2 matching 9 bases. The CDR3 totals 15 residues. After removal of 0 bases from V and 2 bases from J, the junction contained 1 base not matched to a gene. Germline V gene data show CDR1 as SGDLS and CDR2 as YYNGEE. The CDR3: CASSVASGDTDTQYF. CDR3 DNA: TGTGCCAGCAGCGTAGCTAGCGGGGACACAGATACGCAGTATTTT.

This clone was seen only a few times. At one end the junction does not follow the germline gene, possibly because of a read error. This chain connects TRBV14 to TRBJ2-3; D may be TRBD2 (5 bases). Germline lookup yields CDR1 SGHDN and CDR2 FVKESK. The CDR3 totals 15 residues. The DNA of the CDR3 is TGTGCCAGCAGCCGGCCCTTGGGGAGCGCAGATACGCAGTGTTTT. It translates to CASSRPLGSADTQCF.